This TCR beta chain was documented in a study of CD8+CD57+ T cells in acquired aplastic anemia. Study-wide context: An average of 3.2 ug of DNA was obtained from sorted CD4+ and CD8+ cells. General study results and limits: Researchers reported that CD8+ Simpson's diversity was not significantly different in patients versus controls.

The TCR beta profiling, which covered VDJ combination and CDR3 sequence, was carried out using genomic DNA as the template. TCRdb re-analysed the reads in MiXCR, keeping a single row per CDR3 protein. Of about 270,000 distinct CDR3 sequences listed, 65% to 90% are singletons. The germline CDR1 and CDR2 sequences are SNHLY and FYNNEI. The CDR3 contains 14 residues. Whoever was chosen for sequencing had shown CD8+CD57+ cell expansion by flow cytometry. There was no therapy given to any patient before the blood sampling took place. Of note for this clonotype: Its antigen is undetermined. A read error may produce the germline difference seen at one junction end.

The chain carries TRBV2 and TRBJ2-5, with TRBD1 as a possible D gene (5 bases). The clonotype comes from a human donor with aplastic anemia. The sequenced sample consisted of sorted CD4+, CD8+, or CD8+CD57+ T cells (not recorded which) from PBMCs. CDR3 loop: CATSRGRVQETQYF. In DNA, the CDR3 is TGTGCCACCAGCAGAGGCAGGGTGCAAGAGACTCAGTACTTC.